A single sample is the source of the 11 T cell receptor beta chains below, sequenced in a study of blood T cell repertoires in COVID-19. The table came from immunoSEQ multiplex PCR; TCRdb's copy has only in-frame clones and leaves some out. The sample comprises approximately 50,000 clones, roughly 83% of which are singletons, and 17% rests with the top ten. The material sequenced was peripheral blood. The source of these receptors is a man aged 65-85 years with active COVID-19.

V usage is TRBV28 and J usage is TRBJ1-2, with 11 bases identical to TRBD1. Germline-derived CDR1 and CDR2 are MDHEN and SYDVKM. V lost 7 bases and J lost 4; bases outside the gene matches: 8. The CDR3 length is 15 residues. In nucleotides, the CDR3 is TGTGCCAGCACCTCGAACGGACAGGGGGCCTATGGCTACACCTTC. It encodes CASTSNGQGAYGYTF.

The V and J genes are TRBV28 and TRBJ2-3, with D possibly TRBD1 on 6 matching bases. This CDR3 has 15 residues. From germline, CDR1 is MDHEN and CDR2 SYDVKM. Trimming stripped 5 bases from V and 0 bases from J, with 12 bases between. In nucleotides, the CDR3 is TGTGCCAGCAGTCCCAGGGGTGATAGCACAGATACGCAGTATTTT. Protein product: CASSPRGDSTDTQYF.

V is TRBV7-3 and J is TRBJ2-1; TRBD2 might be the D (6 bases). The CDR3 runs 13 residues. Per germline, CDR1 SGHTA and CDR2 FQGTGA. V shed 4 bases and J shed 10 bases, with 14 bases lying between them. The CDR3 sequence: CASSSELAGEQFF. The CDR3 bases are TGTGCCAGCAGCTCCGAACTAGCAGGCGAGCAGTTCTTC.

This clone was seen more than once but under ten times. V is TRBV18 and J is TRBJ2-7; D gene unclear. V gave up 2 bases and J gave up 2 bases, with 4 bases separating them. Germline assignment: CDR1 KGHSH and CDR2 LQKENI. The CDR3 extends over 12 amino acids. The CDR3 spells CASSPGPYEQYF. The CDR3 DNA reads as TGTGCCAGCTCACCAGGGCCCTACGAGCAGTACTTC. Looking up the rest from reference TRBV18 and TRBJ2-7 gives the full variable domain: NAGVMQNPRHLVRRRGQEARLRCSPMKGHSHVYWYRQLPEEGLKFMVYLQKENIIDESGMPKERFSAEFPKEGPSILRIQQVVRGDSAAYFCASSPGPYEQYFGPGTRLTVT.

The J gene is TRBJ1-1, the V gene TRBV7-2; TRBD1 matches 7 bases. The J segment lost 0 bases and the V segment lost 5 bases, leaving 6 bases of the junction unmatched. Germline V gives CDR1 SGHTA, CDR2 FQGNSA. This CDR3 is built from 15 residues. The CDR3 reads CASSQGQIMNTEAFF. CDR3 DNA: TGTGCCAGCAGCCAGGGACAGATAATGAACACTGAAGCTTTCTTT.

This chain uses TRBV4-2 with TRBJ2-3, with D maybe TRBD1 (5 bases). CDR1 and CDR2 from the germline V gene are LGHNA and YNFKEQ. CDR3 length equals 13 residues. V dropped 8 bases and J dropped 0 bases, with 9 bases sitting between them. The CDR3 loop is CASQGLSTDTQYF. The CDR3 DNA reads TGTGCCAGCCAGGGCCTTAGCACAGATACGCAGTATTTT.

This clone was observed a few times. The gene calls are TRBV13 and TRBJ2-7, with 8 bases lining up with TRBD2. The length of the CDR3 is 18 residues. Looked up from germline, CDR1 is PRHDT and CDR2 is FYEKMQ (reference sequence). V trimming: 5 bases; J trimming: 3 bases; junction bases outside the gene matches: 18. CDR3 nucleotide sequence: TGTGCCAGCAGCCCAGCCCACGGGGGGGGGACTACCGACTACGAGCAGTACTTC. Translated, it gives CASSPAHGGGTTDYEQYF.

The V call is TRBV11-3, the J call TRBJ2-5, with D possibly matching TRBD1 (5 bases). V dropped 4 bases and J dropped 6 bases, with 12 bases sitting between them. Germline CDR1 SGHNT, CDR2 YENEEA. The CDR3 spans 13 residues. CDR3 residues: CASSSDTGQTQYF. CDR3 bases: TGTGCCAGCAGCTCGGACACCGGCCAGACCCAGTACTTC.

The chain uses TRBV9 and TRBJ2-3, with 9 bases that match TRBD2. V shed 0 bases, J shed 2 bases, and the junction held 7 bases outside the gene matches. This CDR3 spans 17 amino acids. The V gene's germline CDR1 is SGDLS and CDR2 YYNGEE. Here the CDR3 DNA reads TGTGCCAGCAGCGTAGGAGTGACTAGCGGTTTCACAGATACGCAGTATTTT. It is translated as CASSVGVTSGFTDTQYF.

This sequence joins TRBV4-2 and TRBJ1-5; D call uncertain. CDR3 length equals 13 residues. V was clipped by 0 bases and J by 6 bases, with 6 bases between them. The germline V gene has CDR1 LGHNA and CDR2 YNFKEQ. In nucleotides, the CDR3 is TGTGCCAGCAGCCAAGAAACACGTCAGCCCCAGCATTTT. Its protein is CASSQETRQPQHF.

This chain joins TRBV18 and TRBJ2-7; 13 nucleotides agree with TRBD2. This CDR3 is built from 16 residues. Germline CDR1 reads KGHSH; CDR2 reads LQKENI. Losses at the gene ends were 6 bases for V and 0 bases for J; bases not matched to a gene: 5. The CDR3 here is CASSPGLAGLSYEQYF. The CDR3 DNA follows: TGTGCCAGCTCCCCGGGACTAGCGGGACTCTCCTACGAGCAGTACTTC.